The TCR beta chain described here comes from a study of neurological immune-mediated disorders. Study-level results: Phylogenetic grouping assigned the repertoires of 18 of 34 multiple sclerosis patients to a single related-CDR3 cluster, representing a possible signature. Neither clinical nor MRI features were associated with the multiple sclerosis repertoire cluster.

The CDR3 spans 13 residues. Germline V gives CDR1 SQVTM, CDR2 ANQGSEA. V dropped 0 bases and J dropped 5 bases, with 10 bases sitting between them. The cDNA was synthesized by means of template-switch 5'RACE, which was carried out with 10-nucleotide random UMIs. TCRdb processed the 5' RACE reads anew with MiXCR; each CDR3 protein has one entry. The sample records 55,000 to 75,000 distinct CDR3 sequences, 5.2% being singletons. For this clonotype: No antigen is known for it.

This sequence was found in a human donor with multiple sclerosis. The donor label of this sample is uncertain. Material: PBMCs. V and J are TRBV29-1 and TRBJ2-5; a weak D match, TRBD1 (5 bases). In DNA form, the CDR3 reads TGCAGCGTTGAAGATAGGGGTAGTGAGACCCAGTACTTC. Translating gives CSVEDRGSETQYF.